This T cell receptor beta chain was identified during a study of T cell changes during pregnancy in multiple sclerosis. Germline V gene data show CDR1 as LNHNV and CDR2 as YYDKDF (reference sequence). The V gene lost 0 bases and the J gene lost 6 bases, with 11 bases spanning the gap. CDR3 length equals 15 residues. Produced via immunoSEQ multiplex PCR; TCRdb's table is partial and in-frame only. The sample has about 36,000 clones, roughly 91% seen once. Sequenced material: CD4+ T cells from peripheral blood mononuclear cells, taken in the first trimester of pregnancy. The V gene is TRBV15, the J gene TRBJ2-2, with unresolved D. The TCR sequence derives from a female donor with multiple sclerosis, enrolled in a pregnancy study. The CDR3 here is CATSRDRTRPGELFF. The CDR3 DNA follows: TGTGCCACCAGCAGAGATAGAACGAGGCCCGGGGAGCTGTTTTTT.